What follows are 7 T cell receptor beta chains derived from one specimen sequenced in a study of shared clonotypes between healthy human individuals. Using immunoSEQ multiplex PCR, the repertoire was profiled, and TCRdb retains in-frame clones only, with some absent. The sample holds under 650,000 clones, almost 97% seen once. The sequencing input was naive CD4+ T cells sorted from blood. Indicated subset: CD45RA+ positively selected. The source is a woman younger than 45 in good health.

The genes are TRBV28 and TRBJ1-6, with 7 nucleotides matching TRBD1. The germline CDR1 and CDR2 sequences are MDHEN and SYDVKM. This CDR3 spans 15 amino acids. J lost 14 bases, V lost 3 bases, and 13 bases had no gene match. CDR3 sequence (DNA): TGTGCCAGCAGTTTGATGGGCCAGGGGGTTGGAGCCCTCCACTTT. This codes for CASSLMGQGVGALHF. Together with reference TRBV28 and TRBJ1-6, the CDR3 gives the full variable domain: DVKVTQSSRYLVKRTGEKVFLECVQDMDHENMFWYRQDPGLGLRLIYFSYDVKMKEKGDIPEGYSVSREKKERFSLILESASTNQTSMYLCASSLMGQGVGALHFGNGTRLTVT.

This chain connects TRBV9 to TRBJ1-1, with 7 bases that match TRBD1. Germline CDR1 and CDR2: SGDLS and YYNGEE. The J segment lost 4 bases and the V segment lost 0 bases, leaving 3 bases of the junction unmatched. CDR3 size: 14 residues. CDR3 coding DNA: TGTGCCAGCAGCGTAGCGGGGGACAGCACTGAAGCTTTCTTT. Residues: CASSVAGDSTEAFF.

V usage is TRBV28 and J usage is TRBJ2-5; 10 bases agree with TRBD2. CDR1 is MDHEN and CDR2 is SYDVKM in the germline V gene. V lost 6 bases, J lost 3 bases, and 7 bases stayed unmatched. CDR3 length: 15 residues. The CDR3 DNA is TGTGCCAGCAGGTCGTATGGGACTAGCGAAGAGACCCAGTACTTC. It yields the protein CASRSYGTSEETQYF.

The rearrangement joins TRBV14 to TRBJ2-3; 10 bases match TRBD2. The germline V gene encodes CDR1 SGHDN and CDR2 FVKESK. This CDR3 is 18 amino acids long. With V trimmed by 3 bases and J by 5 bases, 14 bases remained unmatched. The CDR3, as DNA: TGTGCCAGCAGCCAGCCCGCCGCTCTAGCGGGAGCCGGAGATACGCAGTATTTT. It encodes CASSQPAALAGAGDTQYF.

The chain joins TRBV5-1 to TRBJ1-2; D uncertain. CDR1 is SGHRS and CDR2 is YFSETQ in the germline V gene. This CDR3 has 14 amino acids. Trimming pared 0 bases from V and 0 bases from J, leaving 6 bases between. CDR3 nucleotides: TGCGCCAGCAGCTTGGACGGAGCTAACTATGGCTACACCTTC. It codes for CASSLDGANYGYTF.

The CDR3 region has the DNA TGTGCCAGCAGCTTGCGTGTCACAGGGTTAGACGAGCAGTACTTC. Translation: CASSLRVTGLDEQYF. The chain recombines TRBV5-4 with TRBJ2-7, with D maybe TRBD1 (6 bases). Trimming shortened V by 1 base and J by 5 bases, and 16 bases separated the two germline ends. Germline V gene data show CDR1 as SGHNT and CDR2 as YYREEE (reference sequence). This CDR3 is 15 amino acids long.

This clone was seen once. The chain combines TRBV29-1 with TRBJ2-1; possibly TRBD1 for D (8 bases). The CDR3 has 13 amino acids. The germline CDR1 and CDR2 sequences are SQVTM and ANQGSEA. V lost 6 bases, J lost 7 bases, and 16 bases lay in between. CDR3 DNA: TGCAGCGTCGCGACAGGGGAGGGGAATGAGCAGTTCTTC. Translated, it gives CSVATGEGNEQFF.